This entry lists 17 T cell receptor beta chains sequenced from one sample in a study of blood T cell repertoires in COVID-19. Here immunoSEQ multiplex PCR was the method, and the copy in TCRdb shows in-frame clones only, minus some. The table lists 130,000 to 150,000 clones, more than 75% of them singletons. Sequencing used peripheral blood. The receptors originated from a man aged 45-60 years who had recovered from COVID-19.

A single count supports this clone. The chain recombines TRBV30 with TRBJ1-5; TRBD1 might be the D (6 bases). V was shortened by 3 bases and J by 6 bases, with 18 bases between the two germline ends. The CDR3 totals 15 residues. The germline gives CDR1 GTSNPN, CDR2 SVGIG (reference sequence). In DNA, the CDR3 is TGTGCCTGGAGCGCTAATACAGGGTTTGGTCAGCCCCAGCATTTT. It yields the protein CAWSANTGFGQPQHF. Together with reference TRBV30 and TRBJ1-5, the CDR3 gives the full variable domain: SQTIHQWPATLVQPVGSPLSLECTVEGTSNPNLYWYRQAAGRGLQLLFYSVGIGQISSEVPQNLSASRPQDRQFILSSKKLLLSDSGFYLCAWSANTGFGQPQHFGDGTRLSIL.

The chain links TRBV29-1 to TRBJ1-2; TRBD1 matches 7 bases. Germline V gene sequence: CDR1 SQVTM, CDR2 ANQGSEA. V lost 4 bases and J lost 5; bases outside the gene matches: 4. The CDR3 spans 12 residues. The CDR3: CSVGNRGYGYTF. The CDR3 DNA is TGCAGCGTTGGAAACAGGGGTTATGGCTACACCTTC.

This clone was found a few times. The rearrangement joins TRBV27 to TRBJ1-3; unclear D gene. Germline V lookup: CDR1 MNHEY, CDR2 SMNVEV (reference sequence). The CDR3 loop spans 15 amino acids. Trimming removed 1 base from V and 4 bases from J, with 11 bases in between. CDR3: CASSLFGRQGNTIYF. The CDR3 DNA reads TGTGCCAGCAGTTTATTCGGCAGGCAGGGAAACACCATATATTTT.

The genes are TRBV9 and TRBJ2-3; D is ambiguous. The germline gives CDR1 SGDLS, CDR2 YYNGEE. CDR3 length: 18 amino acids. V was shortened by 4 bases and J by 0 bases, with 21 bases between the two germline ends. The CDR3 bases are TGTGCCAGCAGCACAACCCCCGGTGGGCTGGCTAGCACAGATACGCAGTATTTT. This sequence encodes CASSTTPGGLASTDTQYF.

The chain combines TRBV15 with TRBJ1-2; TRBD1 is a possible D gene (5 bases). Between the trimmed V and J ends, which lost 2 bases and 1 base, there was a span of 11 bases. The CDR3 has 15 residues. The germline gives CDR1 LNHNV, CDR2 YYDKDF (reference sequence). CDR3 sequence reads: CATSRLLGVNYGYTF. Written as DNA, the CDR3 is TGTGCCACCAGCAGACTTTTAGGGGTTAACTATGGCTACACCTTC.

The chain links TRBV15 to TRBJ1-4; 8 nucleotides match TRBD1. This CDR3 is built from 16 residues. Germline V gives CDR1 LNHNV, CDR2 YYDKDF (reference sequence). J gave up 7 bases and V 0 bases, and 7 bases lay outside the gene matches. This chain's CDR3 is CATSRDQSTGVEKLFF. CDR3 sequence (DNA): TGTGCCACCAGCAGAGACCAATCGACAGGGGTTGAAAAACTGTTTTTT. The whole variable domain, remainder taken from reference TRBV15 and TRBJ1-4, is DAMVIQNPRYQVTQFGKPVTLSCSQTLNHNVMYWYQQKSSQAPKLLFHYYDKDFNNEADTPDNFQSRRPNTSFCFLDIRSPGLGDTAMYLCATSRDQSTGVEKLFFGSGTQLSVL.

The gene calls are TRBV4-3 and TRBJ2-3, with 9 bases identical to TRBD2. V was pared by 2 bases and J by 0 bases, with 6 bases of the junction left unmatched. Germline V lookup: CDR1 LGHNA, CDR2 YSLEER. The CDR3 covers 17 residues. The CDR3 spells CASSQQRGVRSTDTQYF. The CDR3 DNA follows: TGCGCCAGCAGCCAACAGCGGGGGGTACGAAGCACAGATACGCAGTATTTT.

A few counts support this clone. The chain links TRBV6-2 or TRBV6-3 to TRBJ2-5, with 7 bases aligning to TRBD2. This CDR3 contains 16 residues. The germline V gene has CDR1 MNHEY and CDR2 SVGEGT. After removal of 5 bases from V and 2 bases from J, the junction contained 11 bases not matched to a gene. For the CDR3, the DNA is TGTGCCAGCAGTCAACTAGCGAGACTAGAACAAGAGACCCAGTACTTC. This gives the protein CASSQLARLEQETQYF.

The CDR3 spells CASSVGQEKETQYF. CDR3 nucleotides: TGTGCCAGCAGCGTAGGGCAGGAAAAAGAGACCCAGTACTTC. The gene calls are TRBV9 and TRBJ2-5; no firm D call. The germline V and J ends were trimmed by 0 bases and 3 bases, with 9 bases remaining between them. CDR1 and CDR2 from the germline V gene are SGDLS and YYNGEE. The CDR3 runs to 14 residues.

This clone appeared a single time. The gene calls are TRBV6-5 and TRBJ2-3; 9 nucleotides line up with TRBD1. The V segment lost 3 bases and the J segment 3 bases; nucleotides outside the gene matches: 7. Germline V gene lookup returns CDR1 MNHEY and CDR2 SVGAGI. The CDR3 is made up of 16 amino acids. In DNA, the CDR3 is TGTGCCAGCAGTTATTCCCTGACAGGGGGAACAGATACGCAGTATTTT. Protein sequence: CASSYSLTGGTDTQYF.

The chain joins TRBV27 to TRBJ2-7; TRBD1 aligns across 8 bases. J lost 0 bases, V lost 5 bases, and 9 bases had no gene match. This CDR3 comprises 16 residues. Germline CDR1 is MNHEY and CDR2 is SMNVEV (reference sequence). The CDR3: CASSAHQGATSYEQYF. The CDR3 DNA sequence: TGTGCCAGCAGTGCGCACCAGGGGGCTACCTCCTACGAGCAGTACTTC.

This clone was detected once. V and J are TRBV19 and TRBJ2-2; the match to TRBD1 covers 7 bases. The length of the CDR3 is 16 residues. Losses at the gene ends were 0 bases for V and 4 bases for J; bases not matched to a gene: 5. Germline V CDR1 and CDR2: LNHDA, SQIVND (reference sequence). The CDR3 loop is CASSIDPDRSTGELFF. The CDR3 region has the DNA TGTGCCAGTAGTATAGACCCGGACAGGAGCACCGGGGAGCTGTTTTTT.

CDR3 nucleotides: TGTGCCAGCAGCCGAGAAGACAGGGTCACAGATACGCAGTATTTT. Amino acid sequence: CASSREDRVTDTQYF. The chain uses TRBV4-2 and TRBJ2-3; 7 bases fit TRBD1. CDR1 LGHNA and CDR2 YNFKEQ come from the germline V gene. V lost 4 bases and J lost 2; bases outside the gene matches: 6. The CDR3 is 15 amino acids.

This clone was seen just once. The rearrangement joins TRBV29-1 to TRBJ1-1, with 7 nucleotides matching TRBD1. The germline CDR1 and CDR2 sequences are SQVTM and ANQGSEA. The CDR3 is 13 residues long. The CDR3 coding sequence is TGCAGTTTCGAGGGACAGACGAACACTGAAGCTTTCTTT. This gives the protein CSFEGQTNTEAFF.

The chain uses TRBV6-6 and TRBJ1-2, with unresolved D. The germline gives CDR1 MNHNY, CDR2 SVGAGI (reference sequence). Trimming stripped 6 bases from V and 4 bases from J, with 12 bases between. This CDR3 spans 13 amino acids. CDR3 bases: TGTGCCAGCAGATCAACAACCAGCTATGGCTACACCTTC. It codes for CASRSTTSYGYTF.

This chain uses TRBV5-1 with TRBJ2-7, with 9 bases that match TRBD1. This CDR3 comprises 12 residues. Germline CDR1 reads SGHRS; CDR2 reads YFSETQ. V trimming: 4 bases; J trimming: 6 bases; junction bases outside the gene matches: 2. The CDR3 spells CASSTDRGEQYF. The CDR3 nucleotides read TGCGCCAGCAGCACGGACAGGGGCGAGCAGTACTTC.

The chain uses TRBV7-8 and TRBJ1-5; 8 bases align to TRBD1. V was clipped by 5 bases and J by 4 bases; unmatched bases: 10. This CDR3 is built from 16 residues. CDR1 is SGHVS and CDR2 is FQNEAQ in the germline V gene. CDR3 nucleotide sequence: TGTGCCAGCAGCCCCCGAGACAGGGGTATTAATCAGCCCCAGCATTTT. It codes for CASSPRDRGINQPQHF.